This TCR beta chain was documented in a study of cytomegalovirus exposure and HLA in healthy donors. For this clone: The antigen remains unidentified.

Measured with immunoSEQ multiplex PCR; TCRdb has only the in-frame clones, and not every one. The data contain about 130,000 clones, 89% of them singletons. Germline V lookup: CDR1 LNHNV, CDR2 YYDKDF (reference sequence). The V end was cut by 1 base, the J end by 0 bases, with 13 bases between. There are 16 residues in the CDR3. Study-level findings and limits: There were 150 to 200 TCR beta chains listed as cytomegalovirus-associated. Rarity held for most TCR sequences, but there were some public TCRs that occurred in many donors.

The V gene is TRBV15, the J gene TRBJ2-7; possibly TRBD1 for D (6 bases). The sequenced sample was PBMCs. The receptor's source is a man aged 25 to 40 in good health and CMV-seronegative. The CDR3: CATSRGAGRGSYEQYF. Here the CDR3 DNA reads TGTGCCACCAGCAGAGGGGCAGGCAGGGGCTCCTACGAGCAGTACTTC.